What follows are 27 T cell receptor beta chains derived from one specimen sequenced in a study of tumor and adjacent non-tumor tissue in lung cancer. A modified ARM-PCR protocol with three rounds of nested PCR amplified TCRbeta. In TCRdb, the multiplex PCR reads were re-called with MiXCR into one record per CDR3 protein. Here the sample spans more than 85,000 distinct CDR3 sequences, about 61% being singletons. No cell sorting was done before RNA was extracted from the tissue. More than 3 cm separated this lung sample from the edge of the tumor. Sequencing used distant non-tumor lung tissue. These receptors were collected from a man aged 60 to 69 with non-small cell lung cancer.

A note on this clonotype: A much larger clone lies one base from this, so it may be a read error. This rearrangement joins TRBV11-2 to TRBJ2-1, with D maybe TRBD1 (6 bases). The germline V gene encodes CDR1 SGHAT and CDR2 FQNNGV. This CDR3 region has 16 residues. V was trimmed by 2 bases and J by 7 bases, leaving 18 bases between them. DNA for the CDR3: TGTGCCAGCAGCTTAAGGCAGGGGTATACTACAAATGAGCAGTTCTTC. Translating gives CASSLRQGYTTNEQFF.

As for this clonotype: Its ends do not fully match the called genes, so a read error is possible. The rearrangement joins TRBV4-2 to TRBJ2-1, with 8 positions matching TRBD2. This CDR3 is 15 amino acids long. CDR1 and CDR2 (germline): LGHNA, YNFKEQ. The CDR3 nucleotides are TGTGACAGCAGCCATCTCGGGGGCGGGAGGAATGAGCAGTTCTTC. Its translation: CDSSHLGGGRNEQFF.

Turning to this clonotype: A much larger clone is a single base away; this may be a read error. The genes are TRBV6-2 or TRBV6-3 and TRBJ2-7; 8 positions agree with TRBD1. CDR3 size: 14 residues. The trim removed 6 bases at V and 0 bases at J, leaving 4 bases unmatched. CDR1 is MNHEY, CDR2 SVGEGT, per germline. In DNA form, the CDR3 reads TGTGCCAGCAGGGGGCAGGGGGCCTCCTACGAGCAGTACTTC. It translates to CASRGQGASYEQYF.

In the case of this clonotype: Its ends do not fully match the called genes, so a read error is possible. The chain is built from TRBV6-1 and TRBJ2-1, with 8 bases identical to TRBD1. The germline gives CDR1 MNHNS, CDR2 SASEGT. This CDR3 spans 15 amino acids. The CDR3 DNA follows: TGTGCCAGCAGTCATGGACAGGGCCGCTACAACGAGCAGTTCTTC. Residues: CASSHGQGRYNEQFF.

For this clonotype: This may be a read error: a much more frequent sequence differs by one nucleotide. The CDR3 is CASSMGQVSYNEQFF. DNA for the CDR3: TGTGCCAGCAGCATGGGACAAGTCTCCTACAATGAGCAGTTCTTC. The gene calls are TRBV5-8 and TRBJ2-1; D is possibly TRBD1 (6 bases). V was pared by 4 bases and J by 0 bases, with 11 bases between. This CDR3 region has 15 residues. The germline V gene has CDR1 SGHTS and CDR2 YDEGEE.

In regard to this clonotype: Likely a read error: the CDR3 ends without its conserved phenylalanine or tryptophan. No DNA is shown, since the ends of the CDR3 on it are uncertain; the CDR3 is the one TCRdb lists. This chain connects TRBV14 to TRBJ2-1. The CDR3 region is 13 residues in length, termini included. Germline V lookup: CDR1 SGHDN, CDR2 FVKESK. The CDR3 sequence: CARSSNLNNEQSL.

With regard to this clonotype: A junction boundary mismatches the germline segment, possibly from a read error. The rearrangement uses TRBV11-3 and TRBJ2-2; 8 bases align to TRBD1. From germline, CDR1 is SGHNT and CDR2 YENEEA. There are 15 residues in the CDR3. This chain's CDR3 is CPSSLGDRNTGELFF. CDR3 nucleotide sequence: TGTCCCAGCAGCTTAGGGGACAGGAACACTGGGGAGCTGTTTTTT.

The V gene is TRBV5-4, the J gene TRBJ1-6; the D gene is possibly TRBD1 (6 bases). The length of the CDR3 is 14 residues. The ends were cut back, 5 bases at V and 10 bases at J, with 16 bases in the middle. CDR1 is SGHNT and CDR2 is YYREEE in the germline V gene (reference sequence). The CDR3, as DNA: TGTGCCAGCAGTTCCGGACAGCAATCCTCACCCCTCCACTTT. This codes for CASSSGQQSSPLHF.

Comment on this clonotype: Just one base apart from a much larger clone, this may be a read error. The rearrangement uses TRBV12-3 or TRBV12-4 and TRBJ2-2; D possibly corresponds to TRBD2 (5 bases). The CDR3 covers 15 residues. Trimming pared 1 base from V and 7 bases from J, leaving 13 bases between. The CDR3 nucleotides read TGTGCCAGCAGTTTAGAGGCAGAGAGGGTCGGGGAGCTGTTTTTT. Protein: CASSLEAERVGELFF.

This clonotype came up once. The V gene is TRBV14, the J gene TRBJ1-1; tentative D call: TRBD1 (5 bases). CDR1 and CDR2 (germline): SGHDN, FVKESK. CDR3 length equals 16 residues. The V and J ends lost 10 bases and 4 bases respectively, with 25 bases between them. The CDR3 coding sequence is TGTGCCAACGATTCAAAAGCCGACGGGGGGAGCACTGAAGCTTTCTTT. It yields the protein CANDSKADGGSTEAFF.

As to this clonotype: At one end, the junction sequence differs from germline, possibly due to a read error. The CDR3 protein is CAGSLKGGSSYNEQFF. Written as DNA, the CDR3 is TGCGCCGGCAGCTTGAAAGGCGGGAGCTCCTACAATGAGCAGTTCTTC. V gene TRBV5-1 combines with J gene TRBJ2-1; 7 nucleotides match TRBD2. This CDR3 contains 16 residues. Germline CDR1 is SGHRS and CDR2 is YFSETQ. The complete variable domain, with remaining parts taken from reference TRBV5-1 and TRBJ2-1, reads KAGVTQTPRYLIKTRGQQVTLSCSPISGHRSVSWYQQTPGQGLQFLFEYFSETQRNKGNFPGRFSGRQFSNSRSEMNVSTLELGDSALYLCAGSLKGGSSYNEQFFGPGTRLTVL.

This clonotype was counted a few times. The gene calls are TRBV9 and TRBJ2-5; 9 bases map to TRBD1. After removal of 0 bases from V and 4 bases from J, the junction contained 7 bases not matched to a gene. The CDR3 is made up of 16 amino acids. Germline V gene data show CDR1 as SGDLS and CDR2 as YYNGEE. In DNA, the CDR3 is TGTGCCAGCAGCGTAGAGGACAGGGGAGGAGGAGAGACCCAGTACTTC. It is translated as CASSVEDRGGGETQYF.

This rearrangement joins TRBV6-5 to TRBJ2-1; 7 nucleotides align to TRBD2. Germline V gene sequence: CDR1 MNHEY, CDR2 SVGAGI. The junction had 17 bases not matched to a gene; V was cut back by 8 bases and J by 7 bases. The CDR3 spans 16 residues. The CDR3 region has the DNA TGTGCCAGCGGTCACTCGGGAGTGGGAGGGCGGAATGAGCAGTTCTTC. Its protein is CASGHSGVGGRNEQFF.

A few counts support this clonotype. Being one base from a much bigger clone, this may be a read error. The CDR3 region has the DNA TGTGCCAGCAGAGACAGGGGGGCCTACAATGAGCCGTTCTTC. Protein: CASRDRGAYNEPFF. V usage is TRBV12-3 or TRBV12-4 and J usage is TRBJ2-1, with TRBD1 matching 9 bases. This CDR3 has 14 amino acids.

This clonotype was found once. This likely comes from a read error, as the CDR3 has no conserved phenylalanine or tryptophan at its end. The chain employs TRBV11-3 and TRBJ1-5, with a weak D call TRBD1 (5 bases). From germline, CDR1 is SGHNT and CDR2 YENEEA. The CDR3 contains 17 residues. This chain's CDR3 is CASSLNPGRGGNQPQHY. CDR3 nucleotide sequence: TGCGCCAGCAGCCTAAATCCGGGCCGGGGGGGCAATCAGCCCCAGCATTAT.

The chain carries TRBV6-5 and TRBJ2-1, with 9 bases that match TRBD2. CDR3 length: 18 residues. V was pared by 11 bases and J by 7 bases, with 24 bases of the junction left unmatched. Per the germline V gene, CDR1 is MNHEY and CDR2 is SVGAGI. CDR3 DNA: TGTGCCTGTAGTTACTCGCGGGGGGGAGCGGCTCTCTATAATGAGCAGTTCTTC. Translation gives CACSYSRGGAALYNEQFF.

This chain joins TRBV7-9 and TRBJ2-1; TRBD2 matches at 7 bases. The trim removed 5 bases at V and 10 bases at J, leaving 14 bases unmatched. The germline V gene encodes CDR1 SEHNR and CDR2 FQNEAQ (reference sequence). The CDR3 is 15 amino acids. CDR3 loop: CASSPGLTGREEQFF. For the CDR3, the DNA is TGTGCCAGCAGCCCGGGACTAACGGGACGAGAGGAGCAGTTCTTC. The variable domain in full, completed from reference TRBV7-9 and TRBJ2-1, reads DTGVSQNPRHKITKRGQNVTFRCDPISEHNRLYWYRQTLGQGPEFLTYFQNEAQLEKSRLLSDRFSAERPKGSFSTLEIQRTEQGDSAMYLCASSPGLTGREEQFFGPGTRLTVL.

In the case of this clonotype: An end of the junction differs from the germline gene, which may be a read error. The rearrangement joins TRBV29-1 to TRBJ2-7; D remains unclear. The CDR3 covers 11 residues. Germline-derived CDR1 and CDR2 are SQVTM and ANQGSEA. CDR3 loop: CRGSDRYKQYF. CDR3 DNA sequence: TGCAGAGGATCGGATCGCTACAAGCAGTACTTC.

The table lists this clonotype with a few counts. The chain is built from TRBV20-1 and TRBJ1-3; D gene ambiguous. Germline loops: CDR1 DFQATT, CDR2 SNEGSKA (reference sequence). The V end lost 5 bases, the J end lost 6 bases, and 11 bases lay between the germline ends. This CDR3 contains 12 residues. CDR3 region: CSAQYAQNTIYF. Written as DNA, the CDR3 is TGCAGTGCTCAGTACGCACAAAACACCATATATTTT.

This clonotype was counted ten times or more. This chain links TRBV30 with TRBJ1-6; D perhaps matches TRBD1 (5 bases). The CDR3 totals 12 residues. In germline, CDR1 is GTSNPN, CDR2 SVGIG (reference sequence). CDR3 bases: TGTGCGTCGGGGACGGCGGATTCACCCCTCCACTTT. This sequence encodes CASGTADSPLHF.

The chain has TRBV11-2 and TRBJ2-7; D gene ambiguous. From germline, CDR1 is SGHAT and CDR2 FQNNGV. CDR3 length: 11 amino acids. V dropped 1 base and J dropped 7 bases, with 5 bases sitting between them. CDR3 sequence: CASSLAREQYF. CDR3 in DNA: TGTGCCAGCAGCTTAGCGCGGGAGCAGTACTTC.

This chain joins TRBV4-3 and TRBJ2-7, with D perhaps assigned TRBD1 or TRBD2 (5 bases each). The CDR3 runs to 16 residues. The germline V gene has CDR1 LGHNA and CDR2 YSLEER. Trimming took off 0 bases at V and 4 bases at J, with 16 bases between the two ends. DNA for the CDR3: TGCGCCAGCAGCCAAGATCATGCTAGTGGGGGTTACGAGCAGTACTTC. Its protein product is CASSQDHASGGYEQYF.

This clonotype is labeled medium-sized. J is TRBJ2-3 and V is TRBV29-1, with unresolved D. CDR3 size: 13 residues. The V gene lost 7 bases and the J gene lost 2 bases, with 13 bases spanning the gap. Germline CDR1 SQVTM, CDR2 ANQGSEA. The CDR3 DNA is TGCAGCGGTTGTGACATAGTCACAGATACGCAGTATTTT. Encoded protein: CSGCDIVTDTQYF.

The chain's CDR3 is CASSLSPGIGTDTQYF. The CDR3 DNA follows: TGTGCCAGCAGCTTAAGCCCCGGGATAGGCACAGATACGCAGTATTTT. This chain connects TRBV11-3 to TRBJ2-3, with D possibly matching TRBD2 (5 bases). Trimming removed 2 bases at V and 1 base at J, with 13 bases between. The CDR3 is 16 residues long. Germline lookup yields CDR1 SGHNT and CDR2 YENEEA.

Worth noting for this clonotype: The junction and the germline gene differ at one end; a read error may be behind it. V usage is TRBV4-1 and J usage is TRBJ2-5, with D perhaps matching TRBD2 (5 bases). Germline CDR1 and CDR2: MGHRA and YSYEKL. This CDR3 is built from 18 residues. CDR3 sequence reads: CASSHPIGLPQPLETQYF. The DNA of the CDR3 is TGCGCCAGCAGTCATCCTATAGGACTTCCCCAGCCTTTGGAGACCCAGTATTTC.

This clonotype was recorded a few times. The rearrangement links TRBV28 to TRBJ2-6; D gene uncertain. Trimming cost V 7 bases and J 0 bases, with 7 bases left between them. CDR1 and CDR2 (germline): MDHEN, SYDVKM. This CDR3 spans 14 amino acids. This chain's CDR3 is CASMRSSGANVLTF. DNA of the CDR3: TGTGCCAGCATGAGGAGCTCTGGGGCCAACGTCCTGACTTTC.

This clonotype was picked up a small number of times. One base away lies a much larger clone, so this may be a sequencing read error. Since the CDR3 does not end with the conserved phenylalanine or tryptophan, this likely comes from a read error. The rearrangement links TRBV6-6 to TRBJ1-5; 9 bases are shared with TRBD1. J gave up 4 bases and V 7 bases, and 5 bases lay outside the gene matches. The germline V gene encodes CDR1 MNHNY and CDR2 SVGAGI (reference sequence). The CDR3 has 14 amino acids. The CDR3 DNA reads as TGTGCCAGCACTTTTGGACAGGGGAATCAGCCCCAGCATTCT. Translating gives CASTFGQGNQPQHS.